This T cell receptor (beta chain) was observed in a study of blood T cell repertoires in COVID-19. Study information: Whether acute or convalescent, the COVID-19 samples came from the United States, Italy and Spain. T cells, B-cell-depleted T cells, or PBMCs provided the cDNA or gDNA that served as material.

Enrolled during active infection, Seattle patients were then followed longitudinally. Authors' data handling: For nucleated cells, counts were estimated from reference gene primer amplification. TCRdb's table, derived via immunoSEQ multiplex PCR, lists solely in-frame clones and lacks some. From that table come the V and J calls and clone size; the DNA was used to work out D and trimming. The sample comprises some 130,000 clones, over 85% of which are singletons, and 4.6% rests with the top ten. The CDR3 sequence is 13 residues long. Germline CDR1 SQVTM, CDR2 ANQGSEA. V dropped 6 bases and J dropped 1 base, with 12 bases sitting between them.

V is TRBV29-1 and J is TRBJ1-1; maybe TRBD1 (6 bases). Material for sequencing was peripheral blood. This receptor was taken from a man aged 55 to 70 with COVID-19, enrolled during active disease. CDR3 DNA: TGCAGCGTCTCCGACAGGAAGAACACTGAAGCTTTCTTT. The encoded protein is CSVSDRKNTEAFF.